This T cell receptor (beta chain) was recovered during a study of cytomegalovirus exposure and HLA in healthy donors. This clone was seen more than once but under ten times. The germline V gene encodes CDR1 MNHEY and CDR2 SVGAGI. The V end lost 5 bases, the J end lost 3 bases, and 13 bases lay between the germline ends. The CDR3 runs to 14 residues. The PCR had 60 Vbeta and 13 Jbeta primers. Here immunoSEQ multiplex PCR was the method, and the copy in TCRdb shows in-frame clones only, minus some. This sample yields some 190,000 clones, of which around 87% are seen a single time; 1.3% belongs to the top ten.

Sequenced: PBMCs. The rearrangement uses TRBV6-5 and TRBJ1-2; no definite D call. The sequence was collected from a man aged 30 to 45 in good health and CMV-seronegative. CDR3 loop: CASSVQMGDYGYTF. The DNA for the CDR3 is TGTGCCAGCAGTGTCCAGATGGGCGACTATGGCTACACCTTC.